These 31 T cell receptor beta chains originate from one sample sequenced in a study of early T cells in non-severe SARS-CoV-2 infection. From the 5' RACE reads, TCRdb called clonotypes with MiXCR, one entry per CDR3 protein. The sample lists about 80,000 distinct CDR3 sequences; about 5% were seen once. Specimen: whole blood, collected at baseline. These receptors were obtained from an adult who was a healthcare worker with PCR-confirmed SARS-CoV-2 infection or an uninfected control (not recorded which).

There are a few counts of this clonotype. The chain links TRBV15 to TRBJ2-7; TRBD2 matches at 8 bases. Germline CDR1 is LNHNV and CDR2 is YYDKDF (reference sequence). The CDR3 extends over 14 amino acids. J lost 4 bases, V lost 5 bases, and 7 bases had no gene match. CDR3 in DNA: TGTGCCACCAGCGGGGGGCTAGCGGGTTACGAGCAGTACTTC. Protein: CATSGGLAGYEQYF.

In its sample, this clonotype ranks as large. In DNA form, the CDR3 reads TGTGCCAGTAGTCTTTGGGGACAGGAGATCGGGGAGCTGTTTTTT. Translation: CASSLWGQEIGELFF. J is TRBJ2-2 and V is TRBV19, with 8 bases identical to TRBD1. V dropped 5 bases and J dropped 7; count of bases not matched to a gene: 9. In germline, CDR1 is LNHDA, CDR2 SQIVND (reference sequence). The CDR3 is made up of 15 amino acids.

In this sample, this clonotype turned up a few times. V gene TRBV19 combines with J gene TRBJ1-5, with 7 bases identical to TRBD1. CDR3 length: 15 amino acids. The J segment lost 4 bases and the V segment lost 7 bases, leaving 10 bases of the junction unmatched. CDR1 LNHDA and CDR2 SQIVND come from the germline V gene (reference sequence). CDR3 in DNA: TGTGCCAGTAACCTCCGGGACAGTCATAATCAGCCCCAGCATTTT. It yields the protein CASNLRDSHNQPQHF.

The chain uses TRBV7-2 and TRBJ2-1, with D maybe TRBD2 (6 bases). The CDR3 totals 14 residues. Germline CDR1 reads SGHTA; CDR2 reads FQGNSA. The ends were cut back, 3 bases at V and 7 bases at J, with 13 bases in the middle. CDR3 in amino acids: CASSFGGSKNEQFF. The CDR3 bases are TGTGCCAGCAGCTTTGGAGGGTCTAAGAATGAGCAGTTCTTC.

This clonotype was seen only a few times. The J gene is TRBJ2-7, the V gene TRBV6-6; 9 bases map to TRBD1. Germline V gene lookup returns CDR1 MNHNY and CDR2 SVGAGI (reference sequence). V shed 6 bases, J shed 2 bases, and the junction held 11 bases outside the gene matches. This CDR3 has 16 amino acids. The CDR3 here is CASRTGGTGSAYEQYF. The CDR3 coding sequence is TGTGCCAGCAGGACCGGCGGGACAGGGTCAGCCTACGAGCAGTACTTC.

This clonotype has a handful of counts. CDR3 DNA sequence: TGTGCCAGCAGCACGGGAACCTCCTACGAGCAGTACTTC. The encoded protein is CASSTGTSYEQYF. The chain is built from TRBV12-3 or TRBV12-4 and TRBJ2-7; D is possibly TRBD2 (5 bases). V shed 6 bases and J shed 0 bases, with 9 bases lying between them. The CDR3 loop spans 13 amino acids.

The sample holds many counts of this clonotype. The rearrangement links TRBV7-3 to TRBJ2-1; D remains unclear. Per germline, CDR1 SGHTA and CDR2 FQGTGA. CDR3 length: 14 residues. Between the trimmed V and J ends, which lost 7 bases and 2 bases, there was a span of 12 bases. CDR3 in amino acids: CASKAGLAYNEQFF. The CDR3 nucleotides are TGTGCCAGCAAGGCCGGCCTGGCCTACAATGAGCAGTTCTTC.

This clonotype occurred a few times. The chain employs TRBV6-2 or TRBV6-3 and TRBJ2-7, with TRBD2 matching over 10 bases. This CDR3 is built from 17 residues. The J segment lost 3 bases and the V segment lost 6 bases, leaving 14 bases of the junction unmatched. The germline V gene has CDR1 MNHEY and CDR2 SVGEGT. The CDR3 region has the DNA TGTGCCAGCAGCCCTCTTTCTCATTCTAGCGGGAGCTACGAGCAGTACTTC. Protein sequence: CASSPLSHSSGSYEQYF.

There are many counts of this clonotype. The chain recombines TRBV27 with TRBJ2-1; TRBD2 matches 11 bases. CDR3 size: 14 residues. Looked up from germline, CDR1 is MNHEY and CDR2 is SMNVEV (reference sequence). The ends lost 6 bases at V and 9 bases at J; junction bases unmatched: 7. DNA for the CDR3: TGTGCCAGCAGACTAGCGGGGGCCAGCAGTGAGCAGTTCTTC. It is translated as CASRLAGASSEQFF.

The DNA of the CDR3 is TGCAGTGCTAGAAGGCCAGAAATCTCCTACGAGCAGTACTTC. As protein: CSARRPEISYEQYF. This rearrangement joins TRBV20-1 to TRBJ2-7; D remains unclear. V lost 2 bases and J lost 0, with 11 bases in between. From germline, CDR1 is DFQATT and CDR2 SNEGSKA (reference sequence). The CDR3 runs 14 residues.

There are many counts of this clonotype. V usage is TRBV20-1 and J usage is TRBJ2-3; 8 nucleotides match TRBD1. The ends lost 5 bases at V and 5 bases at J; junction bases unmatched: 18. Germline V gene data show CDR1 as DFQATT and CDR2 as SNEGSKA (reference sequence). This CDR3 is 17 amino acids long. The CDR3 bases are TGCAGTGCTTGGTACCGCGGGACAGGTCCGAGTAAAGATACGCAGTATTTT. Its translation is CSAWYRGTGPSKDTQYF.

The rearrangement links TRBV11-2 to TRBJ1-1; D is undetermined. CDR1 and CDR2 from the germline V gene are SGHAT and FQNNGV. The V end was cut by 4 bases, the J end by 5 bases, with 8 bases between. This CDR3 spans 12 amino acids. As DNA, the CDR3 is TGTGCCAGCAGCTATTCCGATACTGAAGCTTTCTTT. Translating it yields CASSYSDTEAFF.

This chain links TRBV5-4 with TRBJ2-7, with 11 bases lining up with TRBD2. With 3 bases clipped from V and 4 bases from J, the junction kept 6 bases outside the gene matches. The CDR3 is made up of 15 amino acids. Germline CDR1 SGHNT, CDR2 YYREEE (reference sequence). In nucleotides, the CDR3 is TGTGCCAGCAGCTCCACTAGCGGGAGTACTTACGAGCAGTACTTC. Protein sequence: CASSSTSGSTYEQYF. The full variable domain, completed using reference TRBV5-4 and TRBJ2-7, is ETGVTQSPTHLIKTRGQQVTLRCSSQSGHNTVSWYQQALGQGPQFIFQYYREEENGRGNFPPRFSGLQFPNYSSELNVNALELDDSALYLCASSSTSGSTYEQYFGPGTRLTVT.

This clonotype has a count of ten or more. The chain combines TRBV5-5 with TRBJ2-6; D ambiguous. Trimming shortened V by 4 bases and J by 0 bases, and 8 bases separated the two germline ends. The CDR3 has 15 amino acids. Germline CDR1 reads SGHKS; CDR2 reads YYEKEE (reference sequence). This CDR3 reads CASSPKDSGANVLTF. The CDR3 DNA reads as TGTGCCAGCAGCCCAAAAGACTCTGGGGCCAACGTCCTGACTTTC.

The genes are TRBV3-1 and TRBJ2-1, with D unclear. This CDR3 region has 13 residues. Germline assignment: CDR1 LGHDT and CDR2 YNNKEL (reference sequence). V dropped 1 base and J dropped 6 bases, with 7 bases sitting between them. Here the CDR3 DNA reads TGTGCCAGCAGCCAAGGGGCTGTCAATGAGCAGTTCTTC. Translated: CASSQGAVNEQFF.

This chain joins TRBV12-3 or TRBV12-4 and TRBJ2-2; possibly TRBD1 for D (6 bases). The CDR3 is 12 amino acids. Between the trimmed V and J ends, which lost 6 bases and 7 bases, there was a span of 9 bases. The chain's CDR3 is CASRQGVGELFF. DNA of the CDR3: TGTGCCAGCAGACAGGGTGTCGGGGAGCTGTTTTTT.

At least ten counts were recorded for this clonotype. The rearrangement links TRBV12-3 or TRBV12-4 to TRBJ2-5, with a possible D match to TRBD1 (6 bases). V gave up 6 bases and J gave up 2 bases, with 10 bases separating them. This CDR3 is built from 13 residues. The chain's CDR3 is CASSIRGQETQYF. CDR3 in DNA: TGTGCCAGCAGCATCAGGGGTCAAGAGACCCAGTACTTC.

The chain joins TRBV5-4 to TRBJ1-2; D possibly corresponds to TRBD1 (6 bases). This CDR3 has 13 residues. The ends were cut back, 4 bases at V and 6 bases at J, with 13 bases in the middle. Per germline, CDR1 SGHNT and CDR2 YYREEE (reference sequence). CDR3 nucleotides: TGTGCCAGCAGCGAACAGGGAATCCATGGCTACACCTTC. Protein sequence: CASSEQGIHGYTF.

This clonotype was detected many times. This chain joins TRBV19 and TRBJ2-1, with 8 bases fitting TRBD2. CDR3 length: 17 residues. Germline V CDR1 and CDR2: LNHDA, SQIVND (reference sequence). The V gene end was trimmed by 4 bases and the J gene end by 9 bases; junction bases not matched to a gene: 17. The CDR3 DNA is TGTGCCAGTAGTACCAGGCGTCGGGTCCAGCGGGAGAGTGAGCAGTTCTTC. As protein: CASSTRRRVQRESEQFF. Based on the CDR3 plus reference TRBV19 and TRBJ2-1, the full variable domain is DGGITQSPKYLFRKEGQNVTLSCEQNLNHDAMYWYRQDPGQGLRLIYYSQIVNDFQKGDIAEGYSVSREKKESFPLTVTSAQKNPTAFYLCASSTRRRVQRESEQFFGPGTRLTVL.

This clonotype was detected many times. This chain uses TRBV29-1 with TRBJ2-7, with D possibly TRBD2 on 6 matching bases. V gave up 6 bases and J gave up 4 bases, with 19 bases separating them. This CDR3 has 14 residues. CDR1 SQVTM and CDR2 ANQGSEA come from the germline V gene. CDR3 bases: TGCAGCGTAGAAAGCGGGTTTGGGGATTACGAGCAGTACTTC. The encoded protein is CSVESGFGDYEQYF.

The chain carries TRBV7-3 and TRBJ2-5, with D uncertain. The V gene lost 5 bases and the J gene lost 1 base, with 8 bases spanning the gap. The germline V gene has CDR1 SGHTA and CDR2 FQGTGA. The length of the CDR3 is 13 residues. The CDR3 sequence: CASSRVGQETQYF. CDR3 in DNA: TGTGCCAGCAGCCGGGTGGGCCAAGAGACCCAGTACTTC.

With respect to this clonotype: At one boundary the junction diverges from the germline segment, which might be a read error. The rearrangement links TRBV5-1 to TRBJ2-1; 9 bases align to TRBD1. In germline, CDR1 is SGHRS, CDR2 YFSETQ. The CDR3 spans 15 residues. In DNA form, the CDR3 reads TGCGCCAGCAACTTGGCCTCCGGGACAGGGAACGAGCAGTTCTTC. This codes for CASNLASGTGNEQFF. Together with reference TRBV5-1 and TRBJ2-1, the CDR3 gives the full variable domain: KAGVTQTPRYLIKTRGQQVTLSCSPISGHRSVSWYQQTPGQGLQFLFEYFSETQRNKGNFPGRFSGRQFSNSRSEMNVSTLELGDSALYLCASNLASGTGNEQFFGPGTRLTVL.

In its sample, this clonotype was seen a few times. The chain couples TRBV12-3 or TRBV12-4 to TRBJ1-2; D unresolved. V was trimmed by 11 bases and J by 7 bases, leaving 20 bases between them. CDR3 length equals 13 residues. The CDR3 region is CASIERGVSGYTF. CDR3 coding DNA: TGTGCCTCAATAGAACGGGGAGTTAGTGGCTACACCTTC.

This clonotype was seen repeatedly, ten times or more. The J gene is TRBJ1-5, the V gene TRBV7-2; D ambiguous. This CDR3 spans 16 amino acids. V lost 3 bases and J 0 bases, leaving 12 bases between the germline ends. The V gene's germline CDR1 is SGHTA and CDR2 FQGNSA. CDR3 DNA sequence: TGTGCCAGCAGCTTCCGCAGGAGAAATAGCAATCAGCCCCAGCATTTT. This encodes CASSFRRRNSNQPQHF.

The rearrangement uses TRBV6-1 and TRBJ1-1, with TRBD1 as a possible D gene (5 bases). Trimming stripped 7 bases from V and 2 bases from J, with 20 bases between. Germline V gene sequence: CDR1 MNHNS, CDR2 SASEGT. The CDR3 extends over 16 amino acids. The CDR3 spells CASKDSGGRGNTEAFF. The CDR3 DNA sequence: TGTGCCAGCAAAGACAGCGGAGGGAGAGGAAACACTGAAGCTTTCTTT.

In its sample, this clonotype was seen a few times. The gene calls are TRBV6-5 and TRBJ2-7; 7 positions agree with TRBD1. The CDR3 contains 15 residues. V dropped 6 bases and J dropped 3; count of bases not matched to a gene: 11. Germline V lookup: CDR1 MNHEY, CDR2 SVGAGI. The DNA of the CDR3 is TGTGCCAGCAGAATCGGGACAGCCTCTTACTACGAGCAGTACTTC. This translates into CASRIGTASYYEQYF.

At least ten counts were recorded for this clonotype. The chain has TRBV6-2 or TRBV6-3 and TRBJ2-7, with 9 nucleotides matching TRBD1. This CDR3 has 16 amino acids. V shed 4 bases and J 3 bases; nucleotides not matched to a gene: 10. The germline V gene encodes CDR1 MNHEY and CDR2 SVGEGT. CDR3 amino acids: CASSSLPGQGRYEQYF. In DNA, the CDR3 is TGTGCCAGCAGTTCTCTCCCGGGACAGGGCCGCTACGAGCAGTACTTC.

This clonotype was observed many times. The chain joins TRBV7-6 to TRBJ2-7; D possibly matches TRBD1 or TRBD2 (5 bases each). Trimming cost V 7 bases and J 0 bases, with 19 bases left between them. Germline CDR1 and CDR2: SGHVS and FNYEAQ. The CDR3 is made up of 16 amino acids. CDR3 amino acids: CASTPYQGESSYEQYF. The DNA for the CDR3 is TGTGCCAGCACCCCTTATCAAGGGGAGAGCTCCTACGAGCAGTACTTC.

This clonotype was detected ten times or more. This rearrangement joins TRBV6-5 to TRBJ1-6; 9 nucleotides line up with TRBD1. Germline V CDR1 and CDR2: MNHEY, SVGAGI. J gave up 8 bases and V 2 bases, and 7 bases lay outside the gene matches. The CDR3 covers 16 residues. CDR3 in DNA: TGTGCCAGCAGTTACACAGGGGGCGCGTCGTATTCACCCCTCCACTTT. Residues: CASSYTGGASYSPLHF.

This clonotype was seen more than once but under ten times. CDR3 nucleotides: TGTGCCAGCAGCCAAGATGATCTGGTCGCTGGGGCCAACGTCCTGACTTTC. Translating it yields CASSQDDLVAGANVLTF. The chain links TRBV4-2 to TRBJ2-6; D not certain. The CDR3 contains 17 residues. The V end was cut by 0 bases, the J end by 2 bases, with 11 bases between. Germline V gives CDR1 LGHNA, CDR2 YNFKEQ.

This clonotype was observed at least ten times. This chain uses TRBV3-1 with TRBJ2-1; possibly TRBD1 or TRBD2 for D (5 bases each). V was cut by 5 bases and J by 5 bases, with 13 bases left in between. CDR1 is LGHDT and CDR2 is YNNKEL in the germline V gene (reference sequence). The CDR3 has 14 amino acids. CDR3: CASSWGRGDNEQFF. The DNA of the CDR3 is TGTGCCAGCAGCTGGGGGAGAGGGGACAATGAGCAGTTCTTC.